This T cell receptor (beta chain) was sequenced for a study of patients and donors after allogeneic stem cell transplantation. TCRdb fed the RT-PCR reads into MiXCR, producing one record per CDR3 protein. The profile shows roughly 230,000 distinct CDR3 sequences, roughly 13% of them singletons. The ends lost 5 bases at V and 0 bases at J; junction bases unmatched: 10. Germline CDR1 and CDR2: SGHVS and FQNEAQ. This CDR3 comprises 16 residues. This chain links TRBV7-8 with TRBJ2-7; 7 bases agree with TRBD1. Sequenced material: blood, either unsorted or a sorted T cell fraction (not recorded which). The sequence came from a human donor who was either an allogeneic HSCT recipient or a stem cell or donor lymphocyte infusion donor (not recorded which). It is not recorded whose cells these are; they may come from a transplant donor. In DNA, the CDR3 is TGTGCCAGCAGCCTGACGGACAGGTACCCCTCCTACGAGCAGTACTTC. Amino acids: CASSLTDRYPSYEQYF.